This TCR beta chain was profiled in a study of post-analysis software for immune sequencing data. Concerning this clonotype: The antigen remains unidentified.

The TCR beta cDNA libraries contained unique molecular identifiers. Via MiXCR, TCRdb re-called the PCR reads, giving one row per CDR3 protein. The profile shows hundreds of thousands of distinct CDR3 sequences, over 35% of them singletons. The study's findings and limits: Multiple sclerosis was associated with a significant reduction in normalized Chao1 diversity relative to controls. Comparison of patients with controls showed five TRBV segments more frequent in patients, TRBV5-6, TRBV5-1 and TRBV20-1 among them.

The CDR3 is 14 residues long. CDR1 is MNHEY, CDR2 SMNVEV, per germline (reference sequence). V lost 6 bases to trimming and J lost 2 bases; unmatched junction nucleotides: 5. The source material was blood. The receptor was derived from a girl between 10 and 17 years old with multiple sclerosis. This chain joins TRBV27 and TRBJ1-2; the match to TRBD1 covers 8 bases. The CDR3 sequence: CASRVPGGNYGYTF. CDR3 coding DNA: TGTGCCAGCAGAGTCCCAGGGGGCAACTATGGCTACACCTTC.